These T cell receptor beta chains were read from a single sample in a study of cytomegalovirus exposure and HLA in healthy donors. Some clones are missing from TCRdb's copy, which holds only in-frame ones; the method was immunoSEQ multiplex PCR. The sample has some 90,000 clones, roughly 74% seen once. The sample consisted of PBMCs. The receptors were gathered from a woman in her 70s in good health and CMV-seropositive. Both conserved end residues are part of each CDR3. The D gene is left open where the match is weak. Only some rows state a clone size, as once, few, many or a class for expanded clones.

j_call	clone_size	v_call	d_call	cdr3_nt	cdr3_aa
TRBJ2-5	.	TRBV5-4	TRBD1	TGTGCCAGCAGCCCGACAGGGGCTAAACAAGAGACCCAGTACTTC	CASSPTGAKQETQYF
TRBJ2-7	.	TRBV29-1	.	TGCAGCGCCGGAGCGGGCAACGAGCAGTACTTC	CSAGAGNEQYF
TRBJ1-6	.	TRBV5-6	.	TGTGCCAGCAGCTTAGGACATCCCCCCCTCCACTTT	CASSLGHPPLHF
TRBJ2-3	.	TRBV5-4	.	TGTGCCAGCAGCACTGAACCCCCGTCTGAAGATTTGTATTTT	CASSTEPPSEDLYF
TRBJ1-2	.	TRBV28	.	TGTGCCAGCAGTTTATTGGGGGGCTATGGCTACACCTTC	CASSLLGGYGYTF
TRBJ1-1	.	TRBV28	TRBD1	TGTGCCAGCCATTCACAGGGGGCGGGGAACACTGAAGCTTTCTTT	CASHSQGAGNTEAFF
TRBJ1-3	.	TRBV4-1	.	TGCGCCAGCAGCCAACACAGGAAACCCGACAGAAACACCATATATTTT	CASSQHRKPDRNTIYF
TRBJ2-1	.	TRBV28	TRBD2	TGTGCCAGCACCCTAGCGGGGGCGGGCAATGAGCAGTTCTTC	CASTLAGAGNEQFF
TRBJ2-7	.	TRBV4-1	.	TGCGCCAGCAGCCAAGGCTGGACTCAAAACTCCTACGAGCAGTACTTC	CASSQGWTQNSYEQYF
TRBJ2-3	once	TRBV5-4	.	TGTGCCAGCAGCTTACGCACGGGACTTAGCACAGATACGCAGTATTTT	CASSLRTGLSTDTQYF
TRBJ1-3	.	TRBV7-9	.	TGTTCCAGCAGCTTAGATCTTTTGGGCCGCTCTGGAAACACCATATATTTT	CSSSLDLLGRSGNTIYF
TRBJ2-7	.	TRBV9	.	TGTGCCAGCAGCCCCTCCGACGGCGGGGACTACGAGCAGTACTTC	CASSPSDGGDYEQYF
TRBJ2-1	.	TRBV9	.	TGTGCCAGCAGCGTAGAAGGGAGAGCCGTTAACAATGAGCAGTTCTTC	CASSVEGRAVNNEQFF
TRBJ2-7	.	TRBV7-9	TRBD2	TGTGCCAGCAGCTTAGGAACTGGCGGGAGGTCCTCCTACGAGCAGTACTTC	CASSLGTGGRSSYEQYF
TRBJ2-7	.	TRBV28	.	TGTGCCAGCAGTCCCCCGGCGGGTTCTAGATCCTACGAGCAGTACTTC	CASSPPAGSRSYEQYF
TRBJ2-3	.	TRBV7-6	.	TGTGCCAGCAGCTTAAACTCAGTTTGGGGCTCTGAAGATACGCAGTATTTT	CASSLNSVWGSEDTQYF
TRBJ2-5	.	TRBV27	TRBD2	TGTGCCAGCAACCCCCGGACTAGCGGAGAGACCCAGTACTTC	CASNPRTSGETQYF
TRBJ2-7	.	TRBV21-1	.	TGTGCCAGCAGCTCAAAAGGACGTCAGAGACAGGGGCGCTTCGAGCAGTACTTC	CASSSKGRQRQGRFEQYF
TRBJ1-3	.	TRBV6-5	.	TGTGCCAGCAGTTACGCGGAGTCTGGAAACACCATATATTTT	CASSYAESGNTIYF
TRBJ1-5	.	TRBV7-2	.	TGTGCCAGCGGTCAGGGACATAGCAATCAGCCCCAGCATTTT	CASGQGHSNQPQHF
TRBJ2-3	few	TRBV7-3	.	TGTGCCAGCAGCGCGTCTAGCCGTACGCAGTATTTT	CASSASSRTQYF
TRBJ2-1	.	TRBV18	.	TGTGCCAGCTCACCACGGCAGGATCGCTCCTACAATGAGCAGTTCTTC	CASSPRQDRSYNEQFF
TRBJ2-6	.	TRBV5-6	.	TGTGCCAGCAGCTTAAGGACAGCCTCTGGGGCCAACGTCCTGACTTTC	CASSLRTASGANVLTF
TRBJ2-7	.	TRBV6-5	TRBD1	TGTGCCAGCAGTTCCCAGGGGGCCTACGAGCAGTACTTC	CASSSQGAYEQYF
TRBJ2-2	few	TRBV5-6	TRBD1	TGTGCCAGCAGTTACTCGACAGGGGTTCCCGGGGAGCTGTTTTTT	CASSYSTGVPGELFF
TRBJ2-3	once	TRBV15	.	TGTGCCACCAGCAGCGCCAGGGTAGGGGCCAACTTT	CATSSARVGANF
TRBJ2-7	.	TRBV6-6	.	TGTGCCAGCAGTTACTCGCAGGCCAGCTCCTACGAGCAGTACTTC	CASSYSQASSYEQYF
TRBJ2-5	.	TRBV7-9	.	TGTGCCAGCAGCAAAAGGGCGGGGGCGGAGGAGACCCAGTACTTC	CASSKRAGAEETQYF
TRBJ1-5	few	TRBV19	TRBD1	TGTGCCAGTAGTATAGGGCCGGGACAGTCGGATCAGCCCCAGCATTTT	CASSIGPGQSDQPQHF
TRBJ1-2	.	TRBV5-1	TRBD1	TGCGCCAGCAGCCCGGCGGGACAGGGTGGCGGCTACACCTTC	CASSPAGQGGGYTF
TRBJ1-6	.	TRBV10-1	TRBD1	TGCGCCAGCAGTGACCACTTGGGGACAGTGGAATCACCCCTCCACTTT	CASSDHLGTVESPLHF
TRBJ1-6	few	TRBV9	.	TGTGCCAGCAGCCCCCGTGGGGGCGGGAATTCACCCCTCCACTTT	CASSPRGGGNSPLHF
TRBJ2-1	.	TRBV19	.	TGTGCCAGTAGTCCCGCTGTCGGTAGCCATGAGCAGTTCTTC	CASSPAVGSHEQFF
TRBJ1-6	.	TRBV7-9	TRBD1	TGTTCCAGCAGAGACAGGGAACCACCCCTCCACTTT	CSSRDREPPLHF
TRBJ1-1	once	TRBV5-1	.	TGCGCCAGCAGCCATACTGAAGCTTTCTTT	CASSHTEAFF
TRBJ2-2	few	TRBV2	TRBD1	TGTGCCAGCAGGGTAATGACAGGGACGAACACCGGGGAGCTGTTTTTT	CASRVMTGTNTGELFF
TRBJ2-3	.	TRBV11-2	TRBD2	TGTGCCAGCAGCCCCCTTTTGACTAGCGGGGCCCCAGATACGCAGTATTTT	CASSPLLTSGAPDTQYF
TRBJ2-5	.	TRBV5-1	.	TGCGCCAGCAGACGAGACATCATCCAAGAGACCCAGTACTTC	CASRRDIIQETQYF
TRBJ1-4	.	TRBV6-6	.	TGTGCCAGCAGTTACTCTGCCAGCGCAACTAATGAAAAACTGTTTTTT	CASSYSASATNEKLFF
TRBJ2-2	.	TRBV7-8	TRBD2	TGTGCCAGCAGCTTTACTAGCGCCACCGGGGAGCTGTTTTTT	CASSFTSATGELFF
TRBJ2-7	few	TRBV2	.	TGTGCCAGCAGAGAGGACAGCGCTTCCTACGAGCAGTACTTC	CASREDSASYEQYF
TRBJ1-4	.	TRBV6-5	TRBD1	TGTGCCAGCAACCGACAGGGGGCTGGCTATGAAAAACTGTTTTTT	CASNRQGAGYEKLFF
TRBJ2-7	once	TRBV27	.	TGTGCCAGCAGTTCTTCCGGCAGGGGGGTCTACGAGCAGTACTTC	CASSSSGRGVYEQYF
TRBJ2-1	.	TRBV29-1	.	TGCAGCGTTTCCAGGAATCATGAGCAGTTCTTC	CSVSRNHEQFF
TRBJ2-7	.	TRBV5-1	TRBD2	TGCGCCAGCAGGAGCGGGGCCTACGAGCAGTACTTC	CASRSGAYEQYF
TRBJ2-3	.	TRBV27	.	TGTGCCAGCAGCCCCCCGGTCCGCAGCACAGATACGCAGTATTTT	CASSPPVRSTDTQYF
TRBJ1-5	.	TRBV6-1	TRBD1	TGTGCCAGCGAAGGGGACAGGGGACGCAATCAGCCCCAGCATTTT	CASEGDRGRNQPQHF
TRBJ2-7	few	TRBV6-1	.	TGTGCCAGCAGTGAAACGATAGGAGAAGCCTACGAGCAGTACTTC	CASSETIGEAYEQYF